Each of the 12 T cell receptor beta chains below was sequenced from the same sample in a study of OX40 agonist ivuxolimab in advanced cancers. Clones were sequenced by immunoSEQ multiplex PCR, and TCRdb holds only the in-frame ones, with some missing. This sample has around 61,000 clones, with roughly 80% found just once. The sequences come from CD4+ or CD8+ T cells sorted from blood, collected in a trial of the OX40 agonist ivuxolimab. Receptor source: an adult with an advanced solid tumor such as melanoma, head and neck, liver or kidney cancer.

This sequence joins TRBV9 and TRBJ2-1; D remains unclear. Germline CDR1 is SGDLS and CDR2 is YYNGEE. The V end lost 2 bases, the J end lost 0 bases, and 9 bases lay between the germline ends. The CDR3 is 15 residues long. CDR3 in DNA: TGTGCCAGCAGCGTGACTCTAAGCTCCTACAATGAGCAGTTCTTC. It is translated as CASSVTLSSYNEQFF.

This chain links TRBV7-3 with TRBJ2-2; possibly TRBD2 for D (5 bases). V was shortened by 3 bases and J by 5 bases, with 16 bases between the two germline ends. The CDR3 loop spans 16 amino acids. CDR1 SGHTA and CDR2 FQGTGA come from the germline V gene. The CDR3: CASSFAGPTGTGELFF. The CDR3 coding sequence is TGTGCCAGCAGCTTCGCGGGCCCAACGGGGACCGGGGAGCTGTTTTTT.

The rearrangement joins TRBV5-1 to TRBJ2-7, with D perhaps matching TRBD1 or TRBD2 (6 bases each). The V end was cut by 9 bases, the J end by 0 bases, with 16 bases between. Germline assignment: CDR1 SGHRS and CDR2 YFSETQ. This CDR3 contains 14 residues. The CDR3: CATPRRGISYEQYF. In nucleotides, the CDR3 is TGCGCCACCCCGAGGAGGGGGATCTCCTACGAGCAGTACTTC. The full variable domain, in which reference TRBV5-1 and TRBJ2-7 provide the parts outside the CDR3, is KAGVTQTPRYLIKTRGQQVTLSCSPISGHRSVSWYQQTPGQGLQFLFEYFSETQRNKGNFPGRFSGRQFSNSRSEMNVSTLELGDSALYLCATPRRGISYEQYFGPGTRLTVT.

CDR3 region: CASSLPGLYTEAFF. CDR3 bases: TGTGCCAGCAGCCTTCCAGGTCTATACACTGAAGCTTTCTTT. This chain links TRBV5-4 with TRBJ1-1; no clear D gene. Germline loops: CDR1 SGHNT, CDR2 YYREEE (reference sequence). The CDR3 has 14 residues. V lost 4 bases to trimming and J lost 3 bases, with 13 bases between them.

The V gene is TRBV5-1, the J gene TRBJ2-3, with D unclear. The CDR3 contains 15 residues. V shed 0 bases and J shed 1 base, with 9 bases lying between them. CDR1 and CDR2 from the germline V gene are SGHRS and YFSETQ. Here the CDR3 DNA reads TGCGCCAGCAGCTTGGGGTCCCTGGGCACAGATACGCAGTATTTT. Translating gives CASSLGSLGTDTQYF.

The chain uses TRBV7-9 and TRBJ2-1; 7 bases map to TRBD2. The CDR3 extends over 18 amino acids. Germline CDR1 SEHNR, CDR2 FQNEAQ (reference sequence). The V and J ends lost 5 bases and 6 bases, in that order; junction bases with no gene match: 19. CDR3 DNA: TGTGCCAGCAGCCCGAACCCCATAGCGGGCGGACCTCGCAATGAGCAGTTCTTC. Its translation: CASSPNPIAGGPRNEQFF. Drawing the rest from reference TRBV7-9 and TRBJ2-1, the complete variable domain is DTGVSQNPRHKITKRGQNVTFRCDPISEHNRLYWYRQTLGQGPEFLTYFQNEAQLEKSRLLSDRFSAERPKGSFSTLEIQRTEQGDSAMYLCASSPNPIAGGPRNEQFFGPGTRLTVL.

The sample holds a few counts of this clone. The chain combines TRBV5-4 with TRBJ1-6; no clear D gene. CDR3 size: 12 residues. Germline V gene sequence: CDR1 SGHNT, CDR2 YYREEE (reference sequence). With 4 bases removed from V and 8 bases from J, the gap between germline ends came to 7 bases. The CDR3 DNA sequence: TGTGCCAGCAGCCTTAGCGATTCACCCCTCCACTTT. This encodes CASSLSDSPLHF.

The genes are TRBV7-9 and TRBJ1-3; 8 bases match TRBD1. V trimming: 5 bases; J trimming: 0 bases; junction bases outside the gene matches: 12. The germline V gene encodes CDR1 SEHNR and CDR2 FQNEAQ (reference sequence). The CDR3 runs to 18 residues. The DNA of the CDR3 is TGTGCCAGCAGCGTAGACAGGGGACGTCTCTTCTCTGGAAACACCATATATTTT. Translating it yields CASSVDRGRLFSGNTIYF.

This clone appeared once. The gene calls are TRBV30 and TRBJ1-2; possibly TRBD1 for D (5 bases). There are 15 residues in the CDR3. Germline CDR1 and CDR2: GTSNPN and SVGIG (reference sequence). V lost 2 bases to trimming and J lost 3 bases, with 16 bases between them. The CDR3 nucleotides are TGTGCCTGGAGTCCAAAGTGGGACCGATACTATGGCTACACCTTC. The encoded protein is CAWSPKWDRYYGYTF.

The genes are TRBV6-1 and TRBJ2-3; 9 nucleotides align to TRBD2. This CDR3 is 15 amino acids long. Germline values: CDR1 MNHNS, CDR2 SASEGT. V lost 1 base to trimming and J lost 6 bases; unmatched junction nucleotides: 5. This CDR3 reads CASSEDMRGGDTQYF. The CDR3 nucleotides are TGTGCCAGCAGTGAAGATATGCGGGGGGGCGATACGCAGTATTTT.

This chain connects TRBV15 to TRBJ1-1; 7 bases align to TRBD1. The CDR3 length is 13 residues. Per germline, CDR1 LNHNV and CDR2 YYDKDF (reference sequence). Trimming at V came to 6 bases and at J to 1 base, leaving 2 bases not matched to a gene. CDR3 region: CATRGTANTEAFF. The CDR3 coding sequence is TGTGCCACCAGAGGGACAGCGAACACTGAAGCTTTCTTT. Supplemented by reference TRBV15 and TRBJ1-1, the full variable domain reads DAMVIQNPRYQVTQFGKPVTLSCSQTLNHNVMYWYQQKSSQAPKLLFHYYDKDFNNEADTPDNFQSRRPNTSFCFLDIRSPGLGDTAMYLCATRGTANTEAFFGQGTRLTVV.

V gene TRBV6-6 combines with J gene TRBJ1-5; tentatively, D is TRBD1 (6 bases). Trimming took 6 bases from V and 3 from J, leaving 9 bases between them. The CDR3 covers 13 residues. The V gene's germline CDR1 is MNHNY and CDR2 SVGAGI (reference sequence). Here the CDR3 reads CASSHRVNQPQHF. The CDR3 DNA sequence: TGTGCCAGCAGCCACAGGGTCAATCAGCCCCAGCATTTT.